This entry lists 26 T cell receptor beta chains sequenced from one sample in a study of tumour-infiltrating T cells in Burkitt lymphoma (dated by TCRdb to about 2020). Library preparation was by the immunoSEQ multiplex PCR assay. In TCRdb, the immuneACCESS table is reduced to in-frame sequences with V and J assigned. These tables do not hold every clone; where another copy was compared, an unresolved V gene accounts for under half, and the others remain unexplained. Counted in this sample were around 4,500 clones; 24% of them appeared once. The ten largest clones take up approximately 26% of the sample. The specimen sequenced was tumor tissue. The receptors were sampled from a human donor with diffuse large B-cell lymphoma.

This clone was counted a few times. CDR3 loop: CASSPDAGGRGTGELFF. The CDR3 DNA reads as TGTGCCAGCAGCCCGGACGCGGGAGGGCGCGGCACCGGGGAGCTGTTTTTT. This chain connects TRBV7-9 to TRBJ2-2; 9 bases are shared with TRBD2. The CDR3 is 17 residues long. After removal of 5 bases from V and 4 bases from J, the junction contained 11 bases not matched to a gene. Germline V lookup: CDR1 SEHNR, CDR2 FQNEAQ (reference sequence).

V gene TRBV5-5 combines with J gene TRBJ1-1; no firm D call. From germline, CDR1 is SGHKS and CDR2 YYEKEE (reference sequence). The CDR3 has 13 residues. Trimming stripped 1 base from V and 1 base from J, with 5 bases between. CDR3 protein: CASSLFRNTEAFF. The CDR3 DNA follows: TGTGCCAGCAGCTTGTTTCGGAACACTGAAGCTTTCTTT.

This clone was seen more than once but under ten times. CDR3 sequence: CASETGGATGYTF. The CDR3 DNA sequence: TGTGCCAGCGAAACAGGGGGCGCGACGGGCTACACCTTC. The J gene is TRBJ1-2, the V gene TRBV21-1; TRBD1, the D gene given by the table, was not confirmed from the DNA. TRBV21-1 is an annotated pseudogene. CDR3 size: 13 residues.

The J gene is TRBJ1-5, the V gene TRBV19; D perhaps matches TRBD1 (5 bases). CDR3 size: 16 residues. V lost 6 bases, J lost 3 bases, and 18 bases lay in between. CDR1 and CDR2 (germline): LNHDA, SQIVND (reference sequence). The CDR3 nucleotides are TGTGCCAGTAGCAGAAGGGACGGAGCTTACAATCAGCCCCAGCATTTT. Its protein is CASSRRDGAYNQPQHF.

This clone was seen a few times. The rearrangement uses TRBV2 and TRBJ2-7; 13 positions match TRBD2. V gave up 6 bases and J gave up 4 bases; unmatched junction bases: 6. The V gene's germline CDR1 is SNHLY and CDR2 FYNNEI. The CDR3 length is 15 residues. CDR3 in DNA: TGTGCCAGCAGAGGGGGACTAGCGGGATCTTACGAGCAGTACTTC. Its translation is CASRGGLAGSYEQYF.

This clone was detected only a few times. This sequence joins TRBV7-9 and TRBJ1-1, with 10 bases that match TRBD1. This CDR3 has 14 residues. Looked up from germline, CDR1 is SEHNR and CDR2 is FQNEAQ (reference sequence). V gave up 5 bases and J gave up 5 bases; unmatched junction bases: 5. The DNA of the CDR3 is TGTGCCAGCAGCCTGACAGGGGGCAATACTGAAGCTTTCTTT. This gives the protein CASSLTGGNTEAFF.

This clone was seen a few times. CDR3 in DNA: TGTGCCAGCAGTACCTACACCCGCTACGAGCAGTACTTC. It is translated as CASSTYTRYEQYF. The V and J genes are TRBV27 and TRBJ2-7; D call uncertain. There are 13 residues in the CDR3. Germline CDR1 MNHEY, CDR2 SMNVEV (reference sequence). Trimming took 5 bases from V and 3 from J, leaving 11 bases between them.

CDR3 nucleotide sequence: TGTGCCAGCAGCACCCGACTAGCGGCTAGCACAGATACGCAGTATTTT. Translated, it gives CASSTRLAASTDTQYF. The chain joins TRBV13 to TRBJ2-3; TRBD2 agrees at 9 bases. Trimming at V came to 5 bases and at J to 0 bases, leaving 6 bases not matched to a gene. The CDR3 loop spans 16 amino acids. The V gene's germline CDR1 is PRHDT and CDR2 FYEKMQ (reference sequence).

This sequence joins TRBV27 and TRBJ2-2, with TRBD2 matching over 8 bases. Trimming at V came to 4 bases and at J to 1 base, leaving 8 bases not matched to a gene. The CDR3 sequence is 17 residues long. CDR1 and CDR2 from the germline V gene are MNHEY and SMNVEV (reference sequence). The DNA for the CDR3 is TGTGCCAGCAGTTCAACCATAGCGGGACTGAACACCGGGGAGCTGTTTTTT. Translated: CASSSTIAGLNTGELFF.

The rearrangement joins TRBV9 to TRBJ2-3; 9 positions match TRBD1. Unmatched junction bases numbered 6, after V lost 4 bases and J lost 3 bases. CDR3 size: 15 residues. The germline V gene has CDR1 SGDLS and CDR2 YYNGEE. The CDR3 coding sequence is TGTGCCAGCAGCTCCACGACAGGGGGTACAGATACGCAGTATTTT. Translated: CASSSTTGGTDTQYF.

This clone was seen only a few times. The chain uses TRBV9 and TRBJ2-3; D perhaps matches TRBD1 (5 bases). Germline V gene sequence: CDR1 SGDLS, CDR2 YYNGEE. The germline V and J ends were trimmed by 4 bases and 0 bases, with 15 bases remaining between them. The CDR3 has 16 amino acids. CDR3 loop: CASSTWGRSSTDTQYF. The CDR3 DNA reads TGTGCCAGCAGCACCTGGGGCCGGTCTAGCACAGATACGCAGTATTTT.

This chain uses TRBV9 with TRBJ2-1, with D possibly TRBD2 on 5 matching bases. Trimming cost V 0 bases and J 6 bases, with 10 bases left between them. This CDR3 contains 14 residues. Germline V gene sequence: CDR1 SGDLS, CDR2 YYNGEE. CDR3 in amino acids: CASSVGGGLNEQFF. CDR3 bases: TGTGCCAGCAGCGTAGGAGGAGGCCTCAATGAGCAGTTCTTC.

The chain links TRBV6-1 to TRBJ1-5; no reliable D call. Germline V gene data show CDR1 as MNHNS and CDR2 as SASEGT. Trimming pared 8 bases from V and 6 bases from J, leaving 11 bases between. The CDR3 totals 12 residues. The CDR3 spells CASEEVAQPQHF. In DNA, the CDR3 is TGTGCCAGCGAAGAGGTAGCTCAGCCCCAGCATTTT.

The chain combines TRBV5-1 with TRBJ2-7; 8 bases agree with TRBD1. The CDR3 has 14 residues. Germline-derived CDR1 and CDR2 are SGHRS and YFSETQ. V shed 1 base and J 5 bases; nucleotides not matched to a gene: 5. CDR3 region: CASSLSGGSNEQYF. Here the CDR3 DNA reads TGCGCCAGCAGCTTGTCAGGGGGCTCAAACGAGCAGTACTTC. The complete variable domain, with remaining parts taken from reference TRBV5-1 and TRBJ2-7, reads KAGVTQTPRYLIKTRGQQVTLSCSPISGHRSVSWYQQTPGQGLQFLFEYFSETQRNKGNFPGRFSGRQFSNSRSEMNVSTLELGDSALYLCASSLSGGSNEQYFGPGTRLTVT.

As concerns this clone: The junction departs from germline at one end; a sequencing error may be responsible. This sequence joins TRBV4-3 and TRBJ1-4; 8 positions match TRBD1. CDR3 size: 20 residues. In germline, CDR1 is LGHNA, CDR2 YSLEER. The CDR3 coding sequence is TGCGCCAGCAGCCAAGGCGGCCAACAGGGGGTTGGGAATTGGTATGAAAAATTGTTTTTT. It encodes CASSQGGQQGVGNWYEKLFF.

This clone was observed a handful of times. The V and J genes are TRBV19 and TRBJ1-4, with D possibly being TRBD1 (5 bases). V lost 3 bases and J 0 bases, leaving 11 bases between the germline ends. The CDR3 extends over 16 amino acids. CDR1 and CDR2 from the germline V gene are LNHDA and SQIVND (reference sequence). The CDR3 region has the DNA TGTGCCAGTAGTATGAAACGGACAACAACTAATGAAAAACTGTTTTTT. Its translation is CASSMKRTTTNEKLFF. The whole variable domain, filled in from reference TRBV19 and TRBJ1-4, reads DGGITQSPKYLFRKEGQNVTLSCEQNLNHDAMYWYRQDPGQGLRLIYYSQIVNDFQKGDIAEGYSVSREKKESFPLTVTSAQKNPTAFYLCASSMKRTTTNEKLFFGSGTQLSVL.

The rearrangement joins TRBV6-5 to TRBJ1-5; 9 bases line up with TRBD1. Germline loops: CDR1 MNHEY, CDR2 SVGAGI. The CDR3 is 15 residues long. V gave up 4 bases and J gave up 4 bases; unmatched junction bases: 5. The CDR3 DNA reads TGTGCCAGCAGTTCGGGACAGGGCGGGAATCAGCCCCAGCATTTT. Translation: CASSSGQGGNQPQHF.

This chain uses TRBV6-5 with TRBJ1-2; 10 positions agree with TRBD1. This CDR3 has 15 residues. Per germline, CDR1 MNHEY and CDR2 SVGAGI. J gave up 8 bases and V 5 bases, and 11 bases lay outside the gene matches. The CDR3 is CASSKTGTGVGGYTF. The CDR3 DNA is TGTGCCAGCAGTAAAACCGGGACAGGGGTAGGGGGCTACACCTTC.

The rearrangement joins TRBV19 to TRBJ1-5, with a weak D call TRBD1 (5 bases). CDR1 LNHDA and CDR2 SQIVND come from the germline V gene (reference sequence). This CDR3 is 14 amino acids long. The germline V and J ends were trimmed by 10 bases and 0 bases, with 13 bases remaining between them. The CDR3: CATQRGFSNQPQHF. The CDR3 region has the DNA TGTGCCACCCAACGGGGGTTTAGCAATCAGCCCCAGCATTTT.

The chain uses TRBV28 and TRBJ1-2, with TRBD1 identical over 8 bases. Unmatched junction bases numbered 12, after V lost 8 bases and J lost 4 bases. This CDR3 is 15 amino acids long. Germline V CDR1 and CDR2: MDHEN, SYDVKM. The CDR3 loop is CASGPQGAYGYGYTF. CDR3 in DNA: TGTGCCAGCGGACCTCAGGGGGCCTACGGCTATGGCTACACCTTC.

The table lists this clone with a few counts. V is TRBV6-5 and J is TRBJ2-7; D is ambiguous. This CDR3 region has 15 residues. V was shortened by 4 bases and J by 1 base, with 14 bases between the two germline ends. The V gene's germline CDR1 is MNHEY and CDR2 SVGAGI. CDR3 in amino acids: CASSWAESGSYEQYF. Written as DNA, the CDR3 is TGTGCCAGCAGTTGGGCGGAGTCTGGATCCTACGAGCAGTACTTC.

About this clone: The junction departs from germline at one end; a sequencing error may be responsible. This CDR3 reads CASSLDSGRAGIQYF. The CDR3 nucleotides are TGTGCTAGCAGCTTAGATTCGGGAAGGGCGGGGATCCAGTACTTC. V is TRBV7-7 and J is TRBJ2-5; D possibly corresponds to TRBD2 (6 bases). CDR1 is SSHAT and CDR2 is FNYEAQ in the germline V gene (reference sequence). The CDR3 spans 15 residues.

The genes are TRBV6-5 and TRBJ2-5; D unresolved. Trimming removed 5 bases from V and 5 bases from J, with 6 bases in between. The CDR3 consists of 11 residues. Germline CDR1 and CDR2: MNHEY and SVGAGI. In nucleotides, the CDR3 is TGTGCCAGCAGTACTGGGGAGACCCAGTACTTC. Translating it yields CASSTGETQYF.

In this sample, this clone is medium-sized. The chain links TRBV19 to TRBJ1-1; D uncertain. CDR3 size: 12 residues. Looked up from germline, CDR1 is LNHDA and CDR2 is SQIVND (reference sequence). V gave up 5 bases and J gave up 2 bases, with 6 bases separating them. CDR3 sequence reads: CASSLGNTEAFF. For the CDR3, the DNA is TGTGCCAGTAGTTTAGGAAACACTGAAGCTTTCTTT.

The genes are TRBV2 and TRBJ2-7; the match to TRBD1 covers 8 bases. In germline, CDR1 is SNHLY, CDR2 FYNNEI. This CDR3 spans 14 amino acids. V shed 1 base, J shed 3 bases, and the junction held 2 bases outside the gene matches. CDR3 coding DNA: TGTGCCAGCAGTGAAGGGACAGGGTACTACGAGCAGTACTTC. Amino acid sequence: CASSEGTGYYEQYF.

The V call is TRBV19, the J call TRBJ2-7; D is uncertain. CDR1 LNHDA and CDR2 SQIVND come from the germline V gene (reference sequence). The CDR3 runs to 14 residues. Trimming left V 3 bases short and J 3 bases short, with 12 bases between. The CDR3 protein is CASSMTPSGYEQYF. CDR3 bases: TGTGCCAGTAGTATGACTCCCTCGGGCTACGAGCAGTACTTC.